Listed below are T cell receptor beta chains from one sample, sequenced in a study of T cell repertoires in aging, cancer and after chemotherapy. TCRdb re-called the multiplex PCR reads with MiXCR, one entry per CDR3 protein. The data show about 12,000 distinct CDR3 sequences, less than 40% seen once. Sequenced sample: blood. The receptors stem from a human donor in good health. The donor label of this sample is uncertain. Both conserved end residues are part of each CDR3. A D gene is named only where the DNA matches it firmly. Expanded clones get a size class; other rows say once, few or many, or leave the size out.

DNA | CDR3 | size | D | J | V
TGTGCCAGCAGTTCGGACAGGGGGCATGGCACAGATACGCAGTATTTT | CASSSDRGHGTDTQYF | - | TRBD1 | TRBJ2-3 | TRBV6-5
TGTGCCAGCAGTGCAGGGGGAAGGCAGCCCCAGCATTTT | CASSAGGRQPQHF | - | TRBD1 | TRBJ1-5 | TRBV6-1
TGTGCCAGCAGTTTCAGGGGCGACAATGAGCAGTTCTTC | CASSFRGDNEQFF | few | - | TRBJ2-1 | TRBV12-3/TRBV12-4
TGTGCCAGCAGCTATGGACAGGCCAGCAATCAGCCCCAGCATTTT | CASSYGQASNQPQHF | - | TRBD1 | TRBJ1-5 | TRBV27
TGTGCCAGCAGTGAAGCGCGACCCCCCGGGACCCAGTACTTC | CASSEARPPGTQYF | - | - | TRBJ2-5 | TRBV6-1
TGTGCCAGCAGGTTAAGGCACACGGGACTCCACTCCTACGAGCAGTACTTC | CASRLRHTGLHSYEQYF | - | - | TRBJ2-7 | TRBV6-1
TGTGCCACCTGGGACAGGGGGCTTCGGCTTGGCTACACCTTC | CATWDRGLRLGYTF | once | TRBD1 | TRBJ1-2 | TRBV6-6
TGTGCCAGCAGCAACGACGGGAACACTGAAGCTTTCTTT | CASSNDGNTEAFF | - | - | TRBJ1-1 | TRBV7-6
TGCGCCAGCAGAGGGGACGGAACAGTGTCGTATTTT | CASRGDGTVSYF | - | - | TRBJ2-3 | TRBV5-1
TGTGCCAGCAGTTACCTCGTGGACAGGGACGAGCAGTACTTC | CASSYLVDRDEQYF | medium-sized | TRBD1 | TRBJ2-7 | TRBV6-5
TGTGCCAGCAGGCCGAGCGAGACTAACACAGATACGCAGTATTTT | CASRPSETNTDTQYF | - | - | TRBJ2-3 | TRBV6-4
TGTGCCAGCAGTTTCAGGGGGCTAAGGGAGCAGTACTTC | CASSFRGLREQYF | few | TRBD1 | TRBJ2-7 | TRBV6-5
TGCGCCAGCAGCTTGGACAGGCCCCCCGGGGAGCTGTTTTTT | CASSLDRPPGELFF | - | - | TRBJ2-2 | TRBV5-1
TGTGCCAGCAGTTTGGGCGGGGTTACTGAAGCTTTCTTT | CASSLGGVTEAFF | once | - | TRBJ1-1 | TRBV12-3/TRBV12-4
TGTGCCAGTAGTCCTAGCGGGCGTCAAAATGAGCAGTTCTTC | CASSPSGRQNEQFF | - | TRBD2 | TRBJ2-1 | TRBV19
TGTGCCAGTAGTCGGACAGGCCCCTACGAGCAGTACTTC | CASSRTGPYEQYF | medium-sized | TRBD1 | TRBJ2-7 | TRBV19
TGTGCCACTCCTGAAACCCTCGCAGCGAACACCGGGGAGCTGTTTTTT | CATPETLAANTGELFF | - | - | TRBJ2-2 | TRBV11-3
TGTGCCAGCAGTTACCCAAGGGAACCGGGACAGGGGGTAACTGGGGCCAACGTCCTGACTTTC | CASSYPREPGQGVTGANVLTF | medium-sized | TRBD1 | TRBJ2-6 | TRBV6-6
TGTGCCACGTTCGGGGACAGCATGACAGATACGCAGTATTTT | CATFGDSMTDTQYF | few | TRBD1 | TRBJ2-3 | TRBV6-5
TGTGCCAGCAGTTTGGGCTCTTATAGCAATCAGCCCCAGCATTTT | CASSLGSYSNQPQHF | - | - | TRBJ1-5 | TRBV27
TGTGCAAGTAGTATCTTTGTGGGGAGGGATACGCAGTATTTT | CASSIFVGRDTQYF | - | - | TRBJ2-3 | TRBV19
TGCAGCGTTGAAGATAGGGCCGGAACATATGGCTACACCTTC | CSVEDRAGTYGYTF | - | - | TRBJ1-2 | TRBV29-1
TGTGCCACCCTCCGAGATGGTGACGAGCAGTACTTC | CATLRDGDEQYF | - | - | TRBJ2-7 | TRBV12-3/TRBV12-4
TGTGCCAGCAGCTTAGCTTCCGGCAGGGAGCTGTTTTTT | CASSLASGRELFF | medium-sized | - | TRBJ2-2 | TRBV11-3
TGTGCCAGTAGTATCCGGGACAGAGAGTTCTTC | CASSIRDREFF | medium-sized | TRBD1 | TRBJ2-1 | TRBV19
TGTGCCAGCAGTTACAAGACCCCTAGCACAGATACGCAGTATTTT | CASSYKTPSTDTQYF | few | - | TRBJ2-3 | TRBV6-5
TGTGCCAGCACCGCCGGGACTAGGGCTAGTGAGCAGTTCTTC | CASTAGTRASEQFF | - | TRBD2 | TRBJ2-1 | TRBV12-3/TRBV12-4
TGCAGCGTCGTTACTGCAGGGGGCGAGGGCTACACCTTC | CSVVTAGGEGYTF | medium-sized | TRBD1 | TRBJ1-2 | TRBV29-1
TGTGCCAGCAGTTTAAAAGATGGACAGTACTACGAGCAGTACTTC | CASSLKDGQYYEQYF | few | - | TRBJ2-7 | TRBV7-6
TGTGCCAGCAGTTCAGGGTTCAATCAGCCCCAGCATTTT | CASSSGFNQPQHF | few | - | TRBJ1-5 | TRBV6-4
TGCAGCGTTAATTTGAGGACAGGGGGCTTAAGATCCTACAATGAGCAGTTCTTC | CSVNLRTGGLRSYNEQFF | - | TRBD1 | TRBJ2-1 | TRBV29-1
TGTGCCAGCAGCTTAAGGGCGTTGGGGACAGATACGCAGTATTTT | CASSLRALGTDTQYF | few | - | TRBJ2-3 | TRBV7-6
TGTGCCAGTAGGACTAGCGGGTACAATGAGCAGTTCTTC | CASRTSGYNEQFF | medium-sized | TRBD2 | TRBJ2-1 | TRBV19
TGTGCCAGTAGTTTTATGGGTGGAGATGAAAAACTGTTTTTT | CASSFMGGDEKLFF | - | - | TRBJ1-4 | TRBV19
TGTGCCAGCAGTTACCCGATCAGGGGCCCCGAGCAGTACTTC | CASSYPIRGPEQYF | few | - | TRBJ2-7 | TRBV6-6
TGTGCCACCAGCAGAGATCAGGGGTCCCCCTACAATGAGCAGTTCTTC | CATSRDQGSPYNEQFF | - | - | TRBJ2-1 | TRBV15
TGTGCCAGGGCAAAGAGCTCTGGAAACACCATATATTTT | CARAKSSGNTIYF | - | - | TRBJ1-3 | TRBV6-5
TGTTCCAGCTGCCGTCACACGAGCGGGGGCGGCCGGTTTGAGCAGTACTTC | CSSCRHTSGGGRFEQYF | - | TRBD2 | TRBJ2-7 | TRBV27
TGTGCCAGCAGCTTAGGGGCTTCAACCGTACGATCCTACGAGCAGTACTTC | CASSLGASTVRSYEQYF | - | - | TRBJ2-7 | TRBV7-4
TGTGCCAGCGGGACAGGGGCGACCTACGAGCAGTACTTC | CASGTGATYEQYF | few | TRBD1 | TRBJ2-7 | TRBV5-6
TGTGCCAGTAGTACACAGGCCCCCCAAGAGACCCAGTACTTC | CASSTQAPQETQYF | - | - | TRBJ2-5 | TRBV19
TGTGCCAGCAGTGACGTCGGACAGGGAGGTGAGCAGTTCTTC | CASSDVGQGGEQFF | - | TRBD1 | TRBJ2-1 | TRBV6-4
TGTGCCACCAGCAGAGGGGGGGATGCGGAGACCCAGTACTTC | CATSRGGDAETQYF | medium-sized | - | TRBJ2-5 | TRBV15
TGTGCCAGCAGTTTACTCCCGACTAGCGGGGGCCTTAGCACAGATACGCAGTATTTT | CASSLLPTSGGLSTDTQYF | few | TRBD2 | TRBJ2-3 | TRBV6-5
TGTGCCAGCAGCTTAGCGGGCTATGGCTACACCTTC | CASSLAGYGYTF | few | - | TRBJ1-2 | TRBV11-1
TGTGCCAGCAGTTGGGGGCACCTGAACACTGAAGCTTTCTTT | CASSWGHLNTEAFF | few | - | TRBJ1-1 | TRBV6-5
TGTGCCAGCAGCTTCATCCGAACCCGGGATGAAAAACTGTTTTTT | CASSFIRTRDEKLFF | - | - | TRBJ1-4 | TRBV5-4
TGTGCCACCAGCAGGACAGGGACTACACGTGCTGGAAACACCATATATTTT | CATSRTGTTRAGNTIYF | once | TRBD1 | TRBJ1-3 | TRBV15
TGCAGCGTTGAGGACCCCTCCTACGAGCAGTACTTC | CSVEDPSYEQYF | medium-sized | - | TRBJ2-7 | TRBV29-1
TGTGCCAGCAGTTACCCCGGGGGGGAGACCCAGTACTTC | CASSYPGGETQYF | - | TRBD2 | TRBJ2-5 | TRBV6-5
TGTGCCACCGCTGGGACTAGCGGGATGCGAACCGGGGAGCTGTTTTTT | CATAGTSGMRTGELFF | few | TRBD2 | TRBJ2-2 | TRBV27
TGTGCCAGCTCCCTTCCGGGACTGCGACCCCTCCACTTT | CASSLPGLRPLHF | few | - | TRBJ1-6 | TRBV18
TGTGCCAGCAGTTTATTGGCAGACACTGAAGCTTTCTTT | CASSLLADTEAFF | - | - | TRBJ1-1 | TRBV12-3/TRBV12-4
TGTGCCAGCTCACCGGTCGCAGGGAGGGACATTCAGTACTTC | CASSPVAGRDIQYF | - | TRBD2 | TRBJ2-4 | TRBV18